This entry is about one TCR beta chain. Its cognate antigen has yet to be identified. No clone much larger than this one lies a single base away; base qualities are absent. The source of the sample is a study of shared clonotypes between healthy human individuals (dated by TCRdb to 2018 to 2020). About the study as a whole: Three men and two women, aged 18 to 49 years, made up the cohort. For each donor, CD4 naive and CD4 memory were each run on three plates, CD8 naive on two plates, and CD8 memory on one plate. To estimate repertoire size and how much clonotypes are shared between individuals, the study performed deep sequencing of blood TCR repertoires from five healthy adults. Different laboratories and diverse techniques were used to prepare libraries and sequence TCR repertoires, to increase sequencing depth and limit assay-specific biases. Per donor, leukapheresis produced somewhere between about 0.9 and 9 billion PBMCs. The paper as a whole reports these results and caveats: Rarefaction of sorted-subset datasets indicated incomplete sequencing despite the large sequencing depth. Sampling was restricted to blood, and TCR repertoires in tissues likely differ from the TCR repertoires found in blood. Because the study included a small number of donors, the genetic and exposure-history diversity represented was limited. Compared with non-shared clonotypes, the clonotypes found in all four sorted-subset donors had higher generation probabilities. Based on pairwise subsampling, the degree of clonotype sharing among donors was expected to be affected by sequencing depth. Naive subsets generally had larger estimated clonotype richness than memory subsets. About 5% of naive CD4, 3.5% of naive CD8, 2% to 2.5% of memory CD4, and 0.35% to 0.5% of memory CD8 clonotypes were shared across several donors.

TCR CDR3 regions were amplified from genomic DNA by multiplex PCR using the deep immunoSEQ assay. Extracted genomic DNA from each cell subset was distributed evenly across all wells of several immunoSEQ 96-well plates, and each plate was treated as a replicate. For sorted subsets, 200 to 250 ng of genomic DNA, equivalent to 30,000 or so T cell genomes, went into each replicate PCR. The purified libraries were quantified using a Qubit 3.0 fluorometer, sized with a Bioanalyzer 2100, and then quantified again using the KAPA Library Quantification kit. Each immunoSEQ 96-well plate was sequenced on its own single-read 150-cycle Illumina NextSeq 550 flow cell. The source study handled its data this way. Because only junctional sequences without quality scores were contained in the immunoSEQ output, filtering matching that applied to full-length reads could not be performed. To assign V/J genes and CDR3, sequences were annotated against IMGT germline references using PyIR, a Python wrapper for IgBLAST v1.9. Reads were removed for weak V/J assignments (E-value above 1e-6), missing CDR3, stop codons, out-of-frame junctions, or ambiguous translated residues. V3J clonotypes were defined as sequences sharing an identical inferred V gene, J gene, and CDR3 amino acid sequence. The percentage overlap between two repertoires was calculated by dividing the number of shared unique clonotypes by the size of the smaller repertoire. Three approaches were used to assess repertoire richness: RTK rarefaction, the Chao1 estimator, and Recon v2.1 estimates of unobserved clonotypes. Generation probabilities were computed with OLGA for all TCRbeta clonotypes obtained by the gDNA method from four donors. In its TCRdb copy, this immuneACCESS table keeps in-frame sequences only and misses some clones. Where compared with another copy, unresolved V genes explain less than half of these, and the others have no known cause. V, J and clone size are those of that table, while D and trimming were read from the DNA. The sample table records 100,000 or so clones; over 65% of these occur just once. The ten largest clones represent 24% of the sample.

The donors were healthy, HIV-negative adults who had no recently reported acute infections or vaccinations. Every donor was a Caucasian adult living in Nashville, Tennessee, USA. CD8 memory samples were composed of magnetically selected CD45RO+ cells combined with CCR7-negative CD45RA+ effector memory (TemRA) cells. Blood was obtained by leukapheresis, after which PBMCs were separated by Ficoll-Histopaque density gradient centrifugation and cryopreserved in liquid nitrogen vapor phase. Analytical flow cytometry was used to check the purity and quantity of every magnetically sorted T cell population. Genomic DNA was isolated from each sorted fraction and quantified by UV absorbance on a Nanodrop 2000c. Including the terminal cysteine and phenylalanine, the CDR3 comprises 14 residues. Left in the record is the CDR3 DNA by itself, 42 bases read in frame from the first base. V is shortened by 2 bases, J by 5 bases, and the region joining them spans 12 bases. Based on the germline V gene, the CDR1 and CDR2 sequences are SGHAT and FQNNGV.

The chain is made from TRBV11-2 and TRBJ1-2; the D gene is possibly TRBD1, with 5 bases matching. The sample was memory CD8+ T cells sorted from blood. The cell subset or site label corresponds to: CD45RO+ cells pooled with CCR7-negative TemRA cells. This sequence was found in a woman aged 30 to 39 in good health. This receptor has the CDR3 CASSLFKGWYGYTF. The DNA sequence is as follows: TGTGCCAGCAGCTTATTTAAGGGGTGGTATGGCTACACCTTC.